These 31 T cell receptor beta chains came from one sample sequenced in a study of vaccination and CD4 T cells after COVID-19. No antigens are known for them. Sequencing of DNA taken from cultured CD4+ T cells relied on the Oncomine TCR Beta short-read assay. TCRdb recomputed calls from the PCR reads with MiXCR, one row per CDR3 protein. This table has about 14,000 distinct CDR3 sequences, less than 50% appearing once. The treatment is: roughly nine-day PBMC culture with coronavirus spike peptide pools or control peptides (ViraFEST assay). The sequencing input was CD4+ T cells from blood, cultured in vitro. The origin of the receptors is a human donor who had recovered from COVID-19.

CDR3 sequence (DNA): TGCAGTGCCGCAACAGGGGACAACACCGGGGAGCTGTTTTTT. Translated: CSAATGDNTGELFF. The V and J genes are TRBV20-1 and TRBJ2-2, with 7 bases fitting TRBD1. The trim removed 6 bases at V and 2 bases at J, leaving 6 bases unmatched. Germline CDR1 reads DFQATT; CDR2 reads SNEGSKA (reference sequence). The CDR3 has 14 amino acids.

This clonotype was observed a handful of times. The V and J genes are TRBV6-5 and TRBJ2-7; D is undetermined. Germline loops: CDR1 MNHEY, CDR2 SVGAGI. V was shortened by 3 bases and J by 0 bases, with 6 bases between the two germline ends. The CDR3 runs 13 residues. CDR3 coding DNA: TGTGCCAGCAGTTATTTTGACTCCTACGAGCAGTACTTC. Amino acid sequence: CASSYFDSYEQYF.

This rearrangement joins TRBV30 to TRBJ1-5; D gene ambiguous. Germline V lookup: CDR1 GTSNPN, CDR2 SVGIG (reference sequence). This CDR3 comprises 14 residues. Deletions cut 0 bases from V and 2 bases from J, with 8 bases between. CDR3 sequence reads: CAWSVLPGNQPQHF. CDR3 sequence (DNA): TGTGCCTGGAGTGTACTTCCGGGCAATCAGCCCCAGCATTTT.

The V gene is TRBV11-1, the J gene TRBJ2-3, with D tentatively TRBD1 or TRBD2 (5 bases each). The V and J ends lost 3 bases and 2 bases respectively, with 15 bases between them. The length of the CDR3 is 16 residues. CDR1 and CDR2 from the germline V gene are SGHAT and FQDESV (reference sequence). CDR3 sequence reads: CASSFGADTHTDTQYF. CDR3 nucleotides: TGTGCCAGCAGCTTCGGGGCAGACACACACACAGATACGCAGTATTTT.

The chain links TRBV15 to TRBJ2-1; D is ambiguous. The CDR3 runs to 15 residues. Deletions cut 0 bases from V and 4 bases from J, with 10 bases between. CDR1 is LNHNV, CDR2 YYDKDF, per germline (reference sequence). CDR3 in amino acids: CATSRDPTDYNEQFF. The CDR3 coding sequence is TGTGCCACCAGCAGAGATCCGACGGATTACAATGAGCAGTTCTTC. The complete variable domain, with remaining parts taken from reference TRBV15 and TRBJ2-1, reads DAMVIQNPRYQVTQFGKPVTLSCSQTLNHNVMYWYQQKSSQAPKLLFHYYDKDFNNEADTPDNFQSRRPNTSFCFLDIRSPGLGDTAMYLCATSRDPTDYNEQFFGPGTRLTVL.

The chain has TRBV4-1 and TRBJ1-5, with 7 positions matching TRBD1. The CDR3 length is 21 residues. CDR1 is MGHRA, CDR2 YSYEKL, per germline. V trimming: 1 base; J trimming: 3 bases; junction bases outside the gene matches: 21. The CDR3 loop is CASSQVGLATRGGQHNQPQHF. DNA of the CDR3: TGCGCCAGCAGCCAAGTAGGCTTGGCTACCAGGGGGGGACAGCACAATCAGCCCCAGCATTTT.

The chain carries TRBV10-3 and TRBJ1-2; D not resolved. This CDR3 comprises 13 residues. CDR1 is ENHRY, CDR2 SYGVKD, per germline. V lost 9 bases to trimming and J lost 7 bases, with 18 bases between them. In DNA form, the CDR3 reads TGTGCCATTCGGGGAGACTTACTGGGTGGCTACACCTTC. This gives the protein CAIRGDLLGGYTF.

CDR3 sequence: CSARASWGSGSEQFF. The CDR3 nucleotides read TGCAGTGCTAGAGCTTCTTGGGGGAGCGGCAGTGAGCAGTTCTTC. V gene TRBV20-1 combines with J gene TRBJ2-1; either TRBD1 or TRBD2 may supply D (5 bases each). The germline CDR1 and CDR2 sequences are DFQATT and SNEGSKA (reference sequence). CDR3 length: 15 residues. V was clipped by 1 base and J by 9 bases, with 19 bases between them.

The genes are TRBV5-1 and TRBJ1-2; D gene unclear. Germline CDR1 is SGHRS and CDR2 is YFSETQ. The CDR3 has 13 residues. V dropped 3 bases and J dropped 5 bases, with 11 bases sitting between them. The CDR3: CASSSTSPYGYTF. CDR3 sequence (DNA): TGCGCCAGCAGCTCGACTAGCCCATATGGCTACACCTTC. Using reference TRBV5-1 and TRBJ1-2 for the parts outside the CDR3, the full variable domain is KAGVTQTPRYLIKTRGQQVTLSCSPISGHRSVSWYQQTPGQGLQFLFEYFSETQRNKGNFPGRFSGRQFSNSRSEMNVSTLELGDSALYLCASSSTSPYGYTFGSGTRLTVV.

This clonotype was detected a few times. This chain uses TRBV7-9 with TRBJ2-6, with D maybe TRBD2 (5 bases). The CDR3 is 16 residues long. Trimming pared 5 bases from V and 1 base from J, leaving 12 bases between. Looked up from germline, CDR1 is SEHNR and CDR2 is FQNEAQ (reference sequence). The CDR3 region has the DNA TGTGCCAGCAGCGGCCGAGGGTCGTCTGGGGCCAACGTCCTGACTTTC. Translated: CASSGRGSSGANVLTF.

This clonotype came up a few times. The J gene is TRBJ2-5, the V gene TRBV7-2; D not resolved. Germline-derived CDR1 and CDR2 are SGHTA and FQGNSA. CDR3 length equals 11 residues. V lost 3 bases, J lost 5 bases, and 4 bases lay in between. The CDR3 region is CASSFGETQYF. CDR3 nucleotide sequence: TGTGCCAGCAGCTTCGGCGAGACCCAGTACTTC.

V gene TRBV30 combines with J gene TRBJ2-5; tentatively, D is TRBD2 (6 bases). There are 14 residues in the CDR3. The V end lost 5 bases, the J end lost 4 bases, and 17 bases lay between the germline ends. Germline V CDR1 and CDR2: GTSNPN, SVGIG (reference sequence). This CDR3 reads CAWWRGRGPETQYF. The CDR3 bases are TGTGCCTGGTGGAGGGGTAGGGGTCCAGAGACCCAGTACTTC.

In this sample, this clonotype turned up a few times. The rearrangement uses TRBV10-3 and TRBJ2-5; 7 positions agree with TRBD1. CDR3 length: 15 residues. CDR1 is ENHRY, CDR2 SYGVKD, per germline. The ends lost 8 bases at V and 3 bases at J; junction bases unmatched: 12. The CDR3 region is CAIRTTGQAEETQYF. In nucleotides, the CDR3 is TGTGCCATCCGTACCACAGGACAGGCGGAAGAGACCCAGTACTTC.

The table lists this clonotype with a few counts. The J gene is TRBJ2-7, the V gene TRBV7-2, with D perhaps matching TRBD2 (5 bases). Germline loops: CDR1 SGHTA, CDR2 FQGNSA. There are 15 residues in the CDR3. V lost 2 bases and J 6 bases, leaving 17 bases between the germline ends. CDR3 sequence (DNA): TGTGCCAGCAGCTTATTAGTGGGAGAACCTGGCGAGCAGTACTTC. Translated, it gives CASSLLVGEPGEQYF.

The chain is built from TRBV20-1 and TRBJ2-3; unclear D gene. V lost 0 bases, J lost 2 bases, and 12 bases lay in between. The V gene's germline CDR1 is DFQATT and CDR2 SNEGSKA (reference sequence). This CDR3 has 15 residues. The CDR3 bases are TGCAGTGCTAGAGAGGCGGAAAAACCCACAGATACGCAGTATTTT. Amino acid sequence: CSAREAEKPTDTQYF.

The V and J genes are TRBV10-3 and TRBJ2-7; 9 bases line up with TRBD1. The ends lost 9 bases at V and 2 bases at J; junction bases unmatched: 2. In germline, CDR1 is ENHRY, CDR2 SYGVKD. This CDR3 comprises 12 residues. CDR3 DNA sequence: TGTGCCATACAGGGGGCAACCTACGAGCAGTACTTC. Translated: CAIQGATYEQYF.

The table lists this clonotype with a few counts. V is TRBV20-1 and J is TRBJ2-1; D unresolved. V lost 6 bases, J lost 6 bases, and 12 bases lay in between. The CDR3 is made up of 12 amino acids. From germline, CDR1 is DFQATT and CDR2 SNEGSKA (reference sequence). DNA of the CDR3: TGCAGTGCCCCAAAGGCAGGCAATGAGCAGTTCTTC. Translation gives CSAPKAGNEQFF.

The rearrangement uses TRBV5-5 and TRBJ1-1, with D perhaps matching TRBD1 (5 bases). V shed 6 bases and J shed 0 bases, with 12 bases lying between them. The germline V gene encodes CDR1 SGHKS and CDR2 YYEKEE (reference sequence). The CDR3 sequence is 14 residues long. Here the CDR3 DNA reads TGTGCCAGCAACCCCAGGGAGATGAACACTGAAGCTTTCTTT. Amino acid sequence: CASNPREMNTEAFF.

This clonotype was seen only a few times. Here the CDR3 DNA reads TGTGCCACCAGTACCGGACAAGCGAACACCGGGGAGCTGTTTTTT. Protein: CATSTGQANTGELFF. The chain couples TRBV24-1 to TRBJ2-2; maybe TRBD1 (5 bases). Between the trimmed V and J ends, which lost 6 bases and 0 bases, there was a span of 10 bases. The CDR3 length is 15 residues. Germline V gene lookup returns CDR1 KGHDR and CDR2 SFDVKD.

CDR3 sequence (DNA): TGTGCCAGCAGACACAGGGGGAGTGATGAAAAACTGTTTTTT. Translation gives CASRHRGSDEKLFF. This sequence joins TRBV21-1 and TRBJ1-4; the table's TRBD1 call for D was not verified on the DNA. TRBV21-1 is reported as a pseudogene. The CDR3 runs 14 residues.

In DNA, the CDR3 is TGTGCCTGGAGTCGAGGCCTTAGCGCTAGCTCCTACGAGCAGTACTTC. This encodes CAWSRGLSASSYEQYF. The J gene is TRBJ2-7, the V gene TRBV30; a possible D gene is TRBD2 (5 bases). Per the germline V gene, CDR1 is GTSNPN and CDR2 is SVGIG (reference sequence). V was cut by 2 bases and J by 0 bases, with 17 bases left in between. CDR3 length: 16 amino acids.

This chain uses TRBV27 with TRBJ2-7, with TRBD1 identical over 7 bases. The CDR3 contains 14 residues. J gave up 2 bases and V 6 bases, and 7 bases lay outside the gene matches. Germline CDR1 MNHEY, CDR2 SMNVEV (reference sequence). The CDR3 protein is CASRPGQSPYEQYF. Here the CDR3 DNA reads TGTGCCAGCAGGCCGGGACAGAGCCCCTACGAGCAGTACTTC.

The chain uses TRBV12-3 or TRBV12-4 and TRBJ2-5; 7 bases agree with TRBD1. The CDR3 totals 14 residues. The J segment lost 4 bases and the V segment lost 6 bases, leaving 8 bases of the junction unmatched. The CDR3 loop is CASRTGTARETQYF. CDR3 DNA: TGTGCCAGCAGGACCGGGACAGCAAGAGAGACCCAGTACTTC.

The V and J genes are TRBV28 and TRBJ2-5; D remains ambiguous. This CDR3 contains 10 residues. Germline CDR1 and CDR2: MDHEN and SYDVKM. The V end was cut by 7 bases, the J end by 5 bases, with 5 bases between. Written as DNA, the CDR3 is TGTGCCAGCATAGGGGAGACCCAGTACTTC. Protein product: CASIGETQYF. Combining the CDR3 with reference TRBV28 and TRBJ2-5 gives the whole variable domain DVKVTQSSRYLVKRTGEKVFLECVQDMDHENMFWYRQDPGLGLRLIYFSYDVKMKEKGDIPEGYSVSREKKERFSLILESASTNQTSMYLCASIGETQYFGPGTRLLVL.

The chain has TRBV12-3 or TRBV12-4 and TRBJ2-1; possibly TRBD2 for D (6 bases). V dropped 10 bases and J dropped 12 bases, with 16 bases sitting between them. The CDR3 is 11 amino acids. The CDR3 nucleotides are TGTGCCACCCGACCCACAGCGGGGCAGTTCTTC. Protein sequence: CATRPTAGQFF.

The chain combines TRBV3-1 with TRBJ2-6; tentative D call: TRBD1 (5 bases). Looked up from germline, CDR1 is LGHDT and CDR2 is YNNKEL (reference sequence). Between the trimmed V and J ends, which lost 4 bases and 0 bases, there was a span of 7 bases. There are 15 residues in the CDR3. The DNA of the CDR3 is TGTGCCAGCAGCCTTGACAGCTCTGGGGCCAACGTCCTGACTTTC. Protein product: CASSLDSSGANVLTF.

This sequence joins TRBV20-1 and TRBJ2-1, with unresolved D. The CDR3 extends over 14 amino acids. V lost 3 bases and J 5 bases, leaving 14 bases between the germline ends. Germline CDR1 DFQATT, CDR2 SNEGSKA (reference sequence). The CDR3 DNA sequence: TGCAGTGCTAGGGGCGAGTCCGGAGACAATGAGCAGTTCTTC. Its protein is CSARGESGDNEQFF.

The chain couples TRBV5-6 to TRBJ2-2; the match to TRBD1 covers 7 bases. The CDR3 runs to 17 residues. The junction had 15 bases not matched to a gene; V was cut back by 4 bases and J by 6 bases. Germline CDR1 is SGHDT and CDR2 is YYEEEE. Written as DNA, the CDR3 is TGTGCCAGCAGCCAAAGGATCGGGACAGTATGGTCCGGGGAGCTGTTTTTT. Translated, it gives CASSQRIGTVWSGELFF.

The chain couples TRBV7-9 to TRBJ2-7, with 10 bases fitting TRBD2. Trimming at V came to 5 bases and at J to 4 bases, leaving 11 bases not matched to a gene. Germline-derived CDR1 and CDR2 are SEHNR and FQNEAQ (reference sequence). This CDR3 region has 16 residues. The CDR3 loop is CASSPGPSGSKYEQYF. CDR3 DNA: TGTGCCAGCAGCCCCGGGCCTAGCGGGAGTAAATACGAGCAGTACTTC.

The chain links TRBV29-1 to TRBJ2-1, with 11 bases aligning to TRBD2. The CDR3 covers 16 residues. Germline V gene data show CDR1 as SQVTM and CDR2 as ANQGSEA. V gave up 4 bases and J gave up 5 bases; unmatched junction bases: 10. The CDR3 loop reads CSVAVGLAGGHNEQFF. The CDR3 DNA sequence: TGCAGCGTTGCTGTAGGCCTAGCGGGAGGACACAATGAGCAGTTCTTC.

The chain couples TRBV6-1 to TRBJ2-7; possibly TRBD2 for D (5 bases). The germline V gene encodes CDR1 MNHNS and CDR2 SASEGT. Between the trimmed V and J ends, which lost 6 bases and 1 base, there was a span of 10 bases. This CDR3 has 13 residues. The CDR3 DNA is TGTGCCAGCAGCGGAGGACCATCCTACGAGCAGTACTTC. Translating gives CASSGGPSYEQYF.